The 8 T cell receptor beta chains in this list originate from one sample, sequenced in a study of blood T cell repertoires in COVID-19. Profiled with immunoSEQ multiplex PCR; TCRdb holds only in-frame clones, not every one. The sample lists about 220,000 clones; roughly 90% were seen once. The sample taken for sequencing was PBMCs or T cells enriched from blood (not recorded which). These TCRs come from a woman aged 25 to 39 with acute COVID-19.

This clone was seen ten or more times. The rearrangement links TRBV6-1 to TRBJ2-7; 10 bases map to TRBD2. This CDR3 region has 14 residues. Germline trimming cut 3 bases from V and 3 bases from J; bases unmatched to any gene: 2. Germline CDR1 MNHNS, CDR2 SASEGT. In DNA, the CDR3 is TGTGCCAGCAGTGACACTAGCGGGGTCTACGAGCAGTACTTC. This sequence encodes CASSDTSGVYEQYF.

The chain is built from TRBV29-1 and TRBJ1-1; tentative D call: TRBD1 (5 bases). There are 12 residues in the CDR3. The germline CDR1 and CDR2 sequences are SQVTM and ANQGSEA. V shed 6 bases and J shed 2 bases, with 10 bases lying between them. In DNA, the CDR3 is TGCAGCGTCGAGACAGATAACACTGAAGCTTTCTTT. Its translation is CSVETDNTEAFF. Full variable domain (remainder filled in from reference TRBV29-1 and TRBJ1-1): SAVISQKPSRDICQRGTSLTIQCQVDSQVTMMFWYRQQPGQSLTLIATANQGSEATYESGFVIDKFPISRPNLTFSTLTVSNMSPEDSSIYLCSVETDNTEAFFGQGTRLTVV.

The DNA for the CDR3 is TGTGCCAGCAGCCACTTGGACAGGCACAATGAGCAGTTCTTC. Encoded protein: CASSHLDRHNEQFF. The chain joins TRBV3-1 (or the pseudogene TRBV3-2) to TRBJ2-1; 7 nucleotides match TRBD1. Germline CDR1 reads LGHDT; CDR2 reads YNNKEL (reference sequence). Trimming cost V 3 bases and J 5 bases; bases outside gene matches: 4. The CDR3 runs to 14 residues.

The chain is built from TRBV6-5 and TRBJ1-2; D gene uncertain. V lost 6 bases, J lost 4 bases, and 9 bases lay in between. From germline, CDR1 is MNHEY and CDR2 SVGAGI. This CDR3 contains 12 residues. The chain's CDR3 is CASRGSGYGYTF. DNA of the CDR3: TGTGCCAGCAGGGGCTCTGGCTATGGCTACACCTTC.

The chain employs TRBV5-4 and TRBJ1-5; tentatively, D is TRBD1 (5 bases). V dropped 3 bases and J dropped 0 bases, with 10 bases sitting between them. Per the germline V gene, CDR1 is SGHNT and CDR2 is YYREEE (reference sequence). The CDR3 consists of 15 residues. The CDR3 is CASSSGGGSNQPQHF. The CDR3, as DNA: TGTGCCAGCAGCTCGGGGGGGGGTAGCAATCAGCCCCAGCATTTT.

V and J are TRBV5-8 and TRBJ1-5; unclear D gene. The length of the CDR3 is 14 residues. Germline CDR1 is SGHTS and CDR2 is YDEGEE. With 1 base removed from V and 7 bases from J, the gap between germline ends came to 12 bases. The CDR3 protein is CASSLRGGKQPQHF. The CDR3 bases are TGTGCCAGCAGCTTGAGAGGAGGGAAACAGCCCCAGCATTTT.

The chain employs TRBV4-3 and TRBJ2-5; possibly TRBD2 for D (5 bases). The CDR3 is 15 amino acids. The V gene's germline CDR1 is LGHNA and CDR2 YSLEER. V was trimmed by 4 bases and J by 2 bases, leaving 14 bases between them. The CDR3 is CASSPWPGIQETQYF. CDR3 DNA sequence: TGCGCCAGCAGCCCTTGGCCCGGGATACAAGAGACCCAGTACTTC.

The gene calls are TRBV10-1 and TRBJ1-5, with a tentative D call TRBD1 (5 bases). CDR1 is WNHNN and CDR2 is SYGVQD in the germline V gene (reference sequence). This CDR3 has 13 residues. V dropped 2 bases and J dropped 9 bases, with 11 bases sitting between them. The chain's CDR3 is CASSELVTGPQHF. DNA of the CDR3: TGCGCCAGCAGTGAGCTGGTCACAGGGCCCCAGCATTTT.